This T cell receptor beta chain emerged from a study of OX40 agonist ivuxolimab in advanced cancers. Study in general: Among those enrolled, mean age was approximately 60 years (range roughly 20 to 79) and 82.7% were male.

Germline CDR1 is SGHNT and CDR2 is YENEEA. CDR3 length equals 15 residues. V was cut by 0 bases and J by 6 bases, with 15 bases left in between. TCRdb keeps only in-frame clones here, not all; method: immunoSEQ multiplex PCR. The sample lists 45,000 to 55,000 clones; approximately 84% were seen once. The chain has TRBV11-3 and TRBJ2-7; D may be TRBD1 (7 bases). This TCR was recovered from an adult with an advanced solid tumor such as melanoma, head and neck, liver or kidney cancer. This material consisted of CD4+ or CD8+ T cells sorted from blood, taken in a trial of the OX40 agonist ivuxolimab. The DNA for the CDR3 is TGTGCCAGCAGCTTAGATTGGAACAGGGGACTCGAGCAGTACTTC. Amino acid sequence: CASSLDWNRGLEQYF.